This TCR beta chain came from a study of technical replicates of blood from a handful of donors. Sequencing was performed with immunoSEQ multiplex PCR; in TCRdb, only in-frame clones are kept and a portion is missing. The sample consists of 65,000 to 80,000 clones, over 95% of them appearing once. The CDR3 runs 13 residues. CDR1 is SGHNT and CDR2 is YYREEE in the germline V gene (reference sequence). With 2 bases removed from V and 7 bases from J, the gap between germline ends came to 11 bases. The TCR was taken from a human donor in good health. Sequenced: T cells isolated from PBMCs. The rearrangement links TRBV5-4 to TRBJ2-3; possibly TRBD2 for D (5 bases). The CDR3 DNA follows: TGTGCCAGCAGCTTCGACTACCAATATACGCAGTATTTT. Its protein is CASSFDYQYTQYF.